A single sample gave rise to the 14 T cell receptor beta chains below, sequenced in a study of T-cell memory formation after mild COVID-19. TCRdb re-analysed the 5' RACE reads in MiXCR, keeping a single row per CDR3 protein. The table has 270,000 or so distinct CDR3 sequences, over 15% seen once; the top ten hold 20% to 25%. Sequenced material: PBMCs or a T cell subset sorted from them (not recorded which). These receptors originate from a man aged 18 to 29 who had mild COVID-19 (a few samples of this study predate the infection). Cell type and time point are not known.

The chain couples TRBV12-3 or TRBV12-4 to TRBJ2-7; 10 bases are a match to TRBD2. The CDR3 is made up of 14 amino acids. V lost 4 bases, J lost 5 bases, and 5 bases stayed unmatched. CDR3 sequence reads: CASSSSGGAHEQYV. The CDR3 region has the DNA TGTGCCAGCAGTTCCAGCGGGGGGGCCCACGAGCAGTACGTC.

This clonotype was recorded a few times. This chain uses TRBV12-3 or TRBV12-4 with TRBJ1-2; D possibly corresponds to TRBD1 (6 bases). The CDR3 is 13 amino acids. Between the trimmed V and J ends, which lost 5 bases and 4 bases, there was a span of 11 bases. The DNA for the CDR3 is TGTGCCAGCAGTCCCGGGACAACCTATGGCTACACCTTC. As protein: CASSPGTTYGYTF.

This chain links TRBV6-5 with TRBJ1-5; the match to TRBD1 covers 9 bases. The J segment lost 0 bases and the V segment lost 4 bases, leaving 7 bases of the junction unmatched. The CDR3 spans 17 residues. The germline V gene encodes CDR1 MNHEY and CDR2 SVGAGI. The CDR3 coding sequence is TGTGCCAGCAGTTCGACCGGGACAGGGATTAGCAATCAGCCCCAGCATTTT. It encodes CASSSTGTGISNQPQHF.

The J gene is TRBJ1-2, the V gene TRBV4-1, with a possible D match to TRBD1 (5 bases). Germline CDR1 reads MGHRA; CDR2 reads YSYEKL. This CDR3 spans 14 amino acids. V shed 2 bases and J shed 5 bases, with 12 bases lying between them. Here the CDR3 DNA reads TGCGCCAGCAGCCAACCGGGACTTACGTATGGCTACACCTTC. Translated, it gives CASSQPGLTYGYTF.

This chain joins TRBV2 and TRBJ1-5; the match to TRBD1 covers 8 bases. The CDR3 has 12 residues. CDR1 SNHLY and CDR2 FYNNEI come from the germline V gene. V lost 6 bases to trimming and J lost 6 bases; unmatched junction nucleotides: 1. The CDR3 region has the DNA TGTGCCAGCAGAGACAGGGGTCAGCCCCAGCATTTT. Its translation: CASRDRGQPQHF.

This clonotype was counted a few times. CDR3 residues: CASRGTGAPFF. The DNA for the CDR3 is TGTGCCAGCAGGGGGACAGGGGCGCCGTTCTTC. V and J are TRBV5-6 and TRBJ2-1; 10 nucleotides agree with TRBD1. This CDR3 contains 11 residues. The V gene's germline CDR1 is SGHDT and CDR2 YYEEEE. V dropped 5 bases and J dropped 15; count of bases not matched to a gene: 5. Full variable domain (rest looked up from reference TRBV5-6 and TRBJ2-1): DAGVTQSPTHLIKTRGQQVTLRCSPKSGHDTVSWYQQALGQGPQFIFQYYEEEERQRGNFPDRFSGHQFPNYSSELNVNALLLGDSALYLCASRGTGAPFFGPGTRLTVL.

The gene calls are TRBV5-1 and TRBJ2-7; D may correspond to TRBD1 or TRBD2 (5 bases each). This CDR3 is 15 amino acids long. Trimming stripped 0 bases from V and 2 bases from J, with 12 bases between. Germline V gene lookup returns CDR1 SGHRS and CDR2 YFSETQ. Here the CDR3 reads CASSLVGLGAYEQYF. As DNA, the CDR3 is TGCGCCAGCAGCTTGGTAGGGTTGGGGGCCTACGAGCAGTACTTC.

This chain connects TRBV6-1 to TRBJ1-5; D is possibly TRBD1 (6 bases). There are 12 residues in the CDR3. V dropped 8 bases and J dropped 3 bases, with 8 bases sitting between them. Per the germline V gene, CDR1 is MNHNS and CDR2 is SASEGT. The CDR3, as DNA: TGTGCCAGCGGACAGATCAATCAGCCCCAGCATTTT. It encodes CASGQINQPQHF.

The chain combines TRBV5-8 with TRBJ2-2; 9 bases fit TRBD1. Trimming at V came to 3 bases and at J to 6 bases, leaving 3 bases not matched to a gene. CDR1 SGHTS and CDR2 YDEGEE come from the germline V gene. This CDR3 has 14 amino acids. CDR3 sequence (DNA): TGTGCCAGCAGCTCGGGACAGGGCCCCGGGGAGCTGTTTTTT. Its translation is CASSSGQGPGELFF.

This sequence joins TRBV7-2 and TRBJ1-2, with D possibly TRBD1 on 6 matching bases. V was shortened by 5 bases and J by 2 bases, with 9 bases between the two germline ends. The CDR3 has 13 residues. The germline gives CDR1 SGHTA, CDR2 FQGNSA. CDR3 DNA sequence: TGTGCCAGCAGCGACAGGAACAACTATGGCTACACCTTC. This sequence encodes CASSDRNNYGYTF.

This clonotype has more than one count but fewer than ten. The chain has TRBV5-1 and TRBJ2-6; maybe TRBD1 (6 bases). The CDR3 contains 20 residues. Germline CDR1 and CDR2: SGHRS and YFSETQ. V shed 0 bases and J shed 3 bases, with 22 bases lying between them. CDR3 region: CASSLEAFGTGISGANVLTF. The CDR3 coding sequence is TGCGCCAGCAGCTTGGAGGCTTTCGGTACAGGGATAAGTGGGGCCAACGTCCTGACTTTC.

The rearrangement uses TRBV12-3 or TRBV12-4 and TRBJ1-5; tentatively, D is TRBD1 (6 bases). This CDR3 is 14 amino acids long. V lost 5 bases, J lost 5 bases, and 13 bases lay in between. The DNA of the CDR3 is TGTGCCAGCAGTGCTACAGGGAGGCATCAGCCCCAGCATTTT. Amino acids: CASSATGRHQPQHF.

This clonotype came up many times. This chain links TRBV12-3 or TRBV12-4 with TRBJ2-5; TRBD1 is a possible D gene (6 bases). This CDR3 has 13 residues. Trimming cost V 3 bases and J 3 bases, with 8 bases left between them. CDR3 in DNA: TGTGCCAGCAGTTTGGGACAAAAAGAGACCCAGTACTTC. Protein sequence: CASSLGQKETQYF.

This chain links TRBV5-1 with TRBJ2-1, with D possibly being TRBD1 or TRBD2 (5 bases each). The CDR3 runs to 13 residues. The V end lost 5 bases, the J end lost 4 bases, and 10 bases lay between the germline ends. Germline values: CDR1 SGHRS, CDR2 YFSETQ. This CDR3 reads CASSSEGYNEQFF. CDR3 coding DNA: TGCGCCAGCAGTTCCGAGGGGTACAATGAGCAGTTCTTC.